This TCR beta chain was identified during a study of vaccination and CD4 T cells after COVID-19. In the study overall: Post-vaccination specimens were collected at a median of approximately 72 days following dose two (range 14 to 241).

Treatment here: approximately nine-day PBMC culture with coronavirus spike peptide pools or control peptides (ViraFEST assay). The germline V gene encodes CDR1 MRHNA and CDR2 SNTAGT. The CDR3 is 14 amino acids. The V end lost 2 bases, the J end lost 0 bases, and 2 bases lay between the germline ends. Of note for this clonotype: Its antigen is unknown.

Scientists ran DNA taken from cultured CD4+ T cells through the Oncomine TCR Beta short-read assay for sequencing. TCRdb itself ran the PCR reads through MiXCR, one entry per CDR3 protein. The table has roughly 12,000 distinct CDR3 sequences, around 50% seen once. V and J are TRBV6-4 and TRBJ2-6, with D unresolved. The sequenced sample was CD4+ T cells from blood, cultured in vitro. This receptor was identified in a human donor who had recovered from COVID-19. The CDR3 region has the DNA TGTGCCAGCAGTGACAACTCTGGGGCCAACGTCCTGACTTTC. This translates into CASSDNSGANVLTF.